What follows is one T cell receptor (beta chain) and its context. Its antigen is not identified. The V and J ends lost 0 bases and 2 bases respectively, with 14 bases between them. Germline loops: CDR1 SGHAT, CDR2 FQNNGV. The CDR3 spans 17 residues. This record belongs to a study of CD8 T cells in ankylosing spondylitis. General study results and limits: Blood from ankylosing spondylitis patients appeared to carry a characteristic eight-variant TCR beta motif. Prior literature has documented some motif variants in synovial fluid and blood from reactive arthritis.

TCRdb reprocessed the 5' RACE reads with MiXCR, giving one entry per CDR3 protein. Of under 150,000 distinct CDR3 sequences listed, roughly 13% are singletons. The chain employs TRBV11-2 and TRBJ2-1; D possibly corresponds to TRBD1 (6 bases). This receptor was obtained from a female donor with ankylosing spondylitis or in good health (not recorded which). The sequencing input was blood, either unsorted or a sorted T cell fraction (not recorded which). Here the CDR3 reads CASSLDPPGAAYNEQFF. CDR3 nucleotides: TGTGCCAGCAGCTTAGACCCCCCAGGGGCGGCCTACAATGAGCAGTTCTTC. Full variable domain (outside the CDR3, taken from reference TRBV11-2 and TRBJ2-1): EAGVAQSPRYKIIEKRQSVAFWCNPISGHATLYWYQQILGQGPKLLIQFQNNGVVDDSQLPKDRFSAERLKGVDSTLKIQPAKLEDSAVYLCASSLDPPGAAYNEQFFGPGTRLTVL.